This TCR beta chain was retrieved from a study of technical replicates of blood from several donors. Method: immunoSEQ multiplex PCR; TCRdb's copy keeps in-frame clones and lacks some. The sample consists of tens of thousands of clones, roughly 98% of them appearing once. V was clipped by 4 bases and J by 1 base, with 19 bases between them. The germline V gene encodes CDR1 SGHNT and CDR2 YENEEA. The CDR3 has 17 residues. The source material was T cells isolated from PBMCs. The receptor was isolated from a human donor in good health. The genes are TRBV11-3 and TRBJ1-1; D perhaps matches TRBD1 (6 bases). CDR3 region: CASSSGTTGRANTEAFF. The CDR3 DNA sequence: TGTGCCAGCAGCTCCGGGACTACAGGGAGAGCGAACACTGAAGCTTTCTTT.